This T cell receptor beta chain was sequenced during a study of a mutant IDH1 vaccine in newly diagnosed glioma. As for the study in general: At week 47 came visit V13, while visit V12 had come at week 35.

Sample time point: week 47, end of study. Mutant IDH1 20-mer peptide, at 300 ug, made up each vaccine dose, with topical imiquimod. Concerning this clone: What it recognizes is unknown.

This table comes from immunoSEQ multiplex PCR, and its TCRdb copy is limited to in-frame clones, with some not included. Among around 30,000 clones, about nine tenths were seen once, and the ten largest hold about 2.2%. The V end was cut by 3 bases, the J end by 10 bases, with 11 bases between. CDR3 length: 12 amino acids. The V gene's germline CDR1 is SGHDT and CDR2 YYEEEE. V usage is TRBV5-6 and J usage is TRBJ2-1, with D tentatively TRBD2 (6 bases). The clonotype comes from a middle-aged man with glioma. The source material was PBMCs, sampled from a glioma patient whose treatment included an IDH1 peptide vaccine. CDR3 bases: TGTGCCAGCAGCTCTCAGGGAGGCGAGCAGTTCTTC. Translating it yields CASSSQGGEQFF. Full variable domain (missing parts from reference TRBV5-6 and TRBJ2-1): DAGVTQSPTHLIKTRGQQVTLRCSPKSGHDTVSWYQQALGQGPQFIFQYYEEEERQRGNFPDRFSGHQFPNYSSELNVNALLLGDSALYLCASSSQGGEQFFGPGTRLTVL.